This T cell receptor beta chain was documented in a study of T cell responses to AZD1222 COVID-19 vaccine. Sequencing used immunoSEQ multiplex PCR; TCRdb keeps in-frame clones, though not all of them. Of roughly 80,000 clones listed, approximately 90% are singletons. Concerning this clone: Antigen: not known.

Overall study results and limits: There were mostly white British donors and more females than males, and clonal diversity was possibly underestimated. Distributed over spike, vaccine-associated CD4 TCRs predominated at 160-218 and 743-854.

This CDR3 comprises 13 residues. The V gene's germline CDR1 is MDHEN and CDR2 SYDVKM. V was clipped by 7 bases and J by 4 bases, with 14 bases between them. This clonotype was sampled from an adult in good health. This sample comprised peripheral blood, obtained on day 0 of MenACWY control vaccination. V usage is TRBV28 and J usage is TRBJ2-7, with TRBD1 as a possible D gene (5 bases). The CDR3 sequence: CASTPPQGYEQYF. CDR3 sequence (DNA): TGTGCCAGCACCCCTCCTCAGGGATACGAGCAGTACTTC. Variable domain in full (rest from reference TRBV28 and TRBJ2-7): DVKVTQSSRYLVKRTGEKVFLECVQDMDHENMFWYRQDPGLGLRLIYFSYDVKMKEKGDIPEGYSVSREKKERFSLILESASTNQTSMYLCASTPPQGYEQYFGPGTRLTVT.